The sequence of this T cell receptor beta chain was determined in a study of shared clonotypes between healthy human individuals. In the naive CD8 group, cells lacked CD45RO and were positively selected for CCR7, so terminally differentiated effector memory CD45RA+ cells were left out. Assay used: immunoSEQ multiplex PCR; TCRdb lists only in-frame clones, some missing. Of under 2,000,000 clones in the sample, roughly 94% are singletons; the top ten hold 1.2%. This clone was counted many times. Additional DNA sequences in this sample encode the identical CDR3. CDR3 length: 12 amino acids. Germline V gives CDR1 SEHNR, CDR2 FQNEAQ (reference sequence). V lost 3 bases and J lost 3, with 5 bases in between.

Specimen: naive CD8+ T cells sorted from blood. This sequence originates from a man aged 18-30 years in good health. This chain joins TRBV7-9 and TRBJ1-1; D is undetermined. For the CDR3, the DNA is TGTGCCAGCAGCTTCGGGGACACTGAAGCTTTCTTT. This translates into CASSFGDTEAFF.